This T cell receptor (beta chain) was found in a study of shared clonotypes between healthy human individuals. Only in-frame clones appear in the TCRdb table, and some are missing; sequencing was by immunoSEQ multiplex PCR. The sample lists 150,000 to 200,000 clones; over 50% were seen once. After removal of 2 bases from V and 1 base from J, the junction contained 13 bases not matched to a gene. This CDR3 has 18 residues. The germline gives CDR1 SGHRS, CDR2 YFSETQ. General study findings and limits: Rarefaction exposed incomplete sorted-subset sequencing despite large depth. Only blood underwent sampling, and tissue repertoires likely differ.

This clone was seen just once. The target antigen is unknown. A CD45RA+ naive subset and a CD45RA-negative memory subset were split from CD4+ cells. The J gene is TRBJ2-3, the V gene TRBV5-1; 7 bases line up with TRBD2. What was sequenced was memory CD4+ T cells sorted from blood. Subset here: CD45RA-negative fraction. The sequence derives from a man aged 25 to 40 in good health. The CDR3 protein is CASSFGGSPAGGTDTQYF. In DNA form, the CDR3 reads TGCGCCAGCAGCTTCGGCGGGAGCCCCGCCGGTGGCACAGATACGCAGTATTTT.